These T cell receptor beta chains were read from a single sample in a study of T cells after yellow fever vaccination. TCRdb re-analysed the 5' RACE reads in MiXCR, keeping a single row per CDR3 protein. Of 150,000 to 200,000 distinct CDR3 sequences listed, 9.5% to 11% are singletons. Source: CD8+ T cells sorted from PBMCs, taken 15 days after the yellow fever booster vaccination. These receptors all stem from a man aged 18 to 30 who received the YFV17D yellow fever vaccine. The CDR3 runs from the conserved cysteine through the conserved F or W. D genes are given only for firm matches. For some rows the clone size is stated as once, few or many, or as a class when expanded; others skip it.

TGTGCCAGCAGTTACGGCAGGGAGAGTGGCTACACCTTC,CASSYGRESGYTF,-,TRBJ1-2,-,TRBV6-5
TGTGCCAGCAGCCAAGGTTCGGGGGGGTCCGAGACCCAGTACTTC,CASSQGSGGSETQYF,-,TRBJ2-5,TRBD2,TRBV3-1
TGCGCCAGCAGCTTTTCCGGGACTAGCTTGGGCTCGAGCTCCTACAATGAGCAGTTCTTC,CASSFSGTSLGSSSYNEQFF,few,TRBJ2-1,TRBD2,TRBV5-1
TGTGCCAGCAGTGAAGGGGGCAGGTCAGCTTTCTTT,CASSEGGRSAFF,few,TRBJ1-1,-,TRBV25-1
TGTGCCAGCAGCCCAAGTGTCCACACTGAAGCTTTCTTT,CASSPSVHTEAFF,-,TRBJ1-1,-,TRBV7-3
TGCGCCAGCAGCCAAGCATTGGGCTACGAGCAGTACTTC,CASSQALGYEQYF,-,TRBJ2-7,-,TRBV4-3
TGCAGTGCTAGGGACAGGCAGTCCTATAATTCACCCCTCCACTTT,CSARDRQSYNSPLHF,-,TRBJ1-6,TRBD1,TRBV20-1
TGTGCCAGCAGTCTGGACACCGCTCGGGGCTACACCTTC,CASSLDTARGYTF,many,TRBJ1-2,-,TRBV12-3/TRBV12-4
TGCGCCAGCAGCCTGGGGGCAGGGGGTGTAGAACAGCCCCAGCATTTT,CASSLGAGGVEQPQHF,-,TRBJ1-5,TRBD1,TRBV5-1
TGCGCCAGCAGGCCCCTCGGGGCGGGGGACACAGATACGCAGTATTTT,CASRPLGAGDTDTQYF,-,TRBJ2-3,TRBD2,TRBV5-1
TGTGCCAGCAGCTCGACAGGCCAAGTCCGTTACAGAGAGACCCAGTACTTC,CASSSTGQVRYRETQYF,few,TRBJ2-5,-,TRBV7-6
TGTGCCAGCAGCCCACGGGGACAGGGAAAAACTGAAGCTTTCTTT,CASSPRGQGKTEAFF,few,TRBJ1-1,TRBD1,TRBV7-8
TGCGCCAGCAGCTTTGGGGACAGGGGTTCACCCCTCCACTTT,CASSFGDRGSPLHF,-,TRBJ1-6,TRBD1,TRBV5-1
TGTGCCAGCAAGAAACGAGTCGGTAAAACTGAAGCTTTCTTT,CASKKRVGKTEAFF,-,TRBJ1-1,-,TRBV27
TGTGCCAGCAGCCAACAAGCGGATCTCTCCTACGAGCAGTACTTC,CASSQQADLSYEQYF,many,TRBJ2-7,-,TRBV4-2
TGTGCCAGCAGCTTTAGTCAAGGTACTGGGGCCAACGTCCTGACTTTC,CASSFSQGTGANVLTF,-,TRBJ2-6,-,TRBV7-9
TGTGCCAGCAGACCCCATAGCGGGGGGGATACGCAGTATTTT,CASRPHSGGDTQYF,-,TRBJ2-3,TRBD2,TRBV28
TGTGCCAGCAGCCGGCGGGACGGAGTCCCAGCTAACTATGGCTACACCTTC,CASSRRDGVPANYGYTF,few,TRBJ1-2,-,TRBV11-2
TGTGCCAGCAGTTCGTCAGGGGGCGGCACTGAAGCTTTCTTT,CASSSSGGGTEAFF,-,TRBJ1-1,TRBD1,TRBV12-3/TRBV12-4
TGTGCCAGCAGTTTATTACAGGGCGGTCGGACTGAAGCTTTCTTT,CASSLLQGGRTEAFF,many,TRBJ1-1,-,TRBV12-3/TRBV12-4
TGTGCCAGCACCTTAGCGGGAAGCTCCTACAATGAGCAGTTCTTC,CASTLAGSSYNEQFF,many,TRBJ2-1,TRBD2,TRBV12-3/TRBV12-4
TGTGCCAGCAGCTTGATACAGGGGGTCTCAGATACGCAGTATTTT,CASSLIQGVSDTQYF,-,TRBJ2-3,TRBD1,TRBV11-2
TGCGCCAGCACCCATGGAGCAGGGGCAGATACGCAGTATTTT,CASTHGAGADTQYF,few,TRBJ2-3,-,TRBV4-1
TGTGCCATCAGTGAAGGTCCGGTGGCTGGCTACACCTTC,CAISEGPVAGYTF,few,TRBJ1-2,-,TRBV10-3
TGCGCCAGCAGCCAAGAGGGAGGGAGCGGGGGATTGGCCTACAATGAGCAGTTCTTC,CASSQEGGSGGLAYNEQFF,-,TRBJ2-1,TRBD2,TRBV4-3
TGTGCCAGCAGTCTAGCGGGGGGTTTTACAGATACGCAGTATTTT,CASSLAGGFTDTQYF,many,TRBJ2-3,TRBD2,TRBV7-2
TGTGCCAGCAGCCGAGGACTGCGCGATGAGCAGTTCTTC,CASSRGLRDEQFF,-,TRBJ2-1,-,TRBV7-3
TGCAGTGCTAGAGACGTAAGGGGAGGGACCCCCCCCTACGAGCAGTACTTC,CSARDVRGGTPPYEQYF,-,TRBJ2-7,TRBD2,TRBV20-1
TGCAGCGTTCCCCCCGGGGCAGGGGGAGAGACCCAGTACTTC,CSVPPGAGGETQYF,-,TRBJ2-5,TRBD1,TRBV29-1
TGTGCCAGCAGTTTTCGGGCGGGGGGATTACAGTTCTTC,CASSFRAGGLQFF,few,TRBJ2-1,TRBD2,TRBV12-3/TRBV12-4
TGTGCCAGCAGTTACTCGGGGACAGGGCCTGGCAATGAGCAGTTCTTC,CASSYSGTGPGNEQFF,many,TRBJ2-1,TRBD1,TRBV6-6
TGTGCCATCAGTGAGTCGACGGGGCCCCCCTCAGTCACGCAGTATTTT,CAISESTGPPSVTQYF,few,TRBJ2-3,-,TRBV10-3
TGTGCCAGCAGCTCATCGACAGGCACAGATACGCAGTATTTT,CASSSSTGTDTQYF,-,TRBJ2-3,-,TRBV7-9
TGTGCCATCAAGAAGGATGGGCCCAATGAGCAGTTCTTC,CAIKKDGPNEQFF,few,TRBJ2-1,-,TRBV10-3
TGTGCCAGCAGTGGGACAGGGGGATACAATGAGCAGTTCTTC,CASSGTGGYNEQFF,-,TRBJ2-1,TRBD1,TRBV12-3/TRBV12-4
TGTGCCAGCAGCCGGGTCTCTGGGGCCAACGTCCTGACTTTC,CASSRVSGANVLTF,few,TRBJ2-6,-,TRBV27
TGTGCCAGCAGTTACTTGGCGGATTACAATGAGCAGTTCTTC,CASSYLADYNEQFF,few,TRBJ2-1,-,TRBV6-5
TGTGCCAGCAGTTGGAAGGCTGGGGCCGGCGCTGAAGCTTTCTTT,CASSWKAGAGAEAFF,few,TRBJ1-1,-,TRBV27
TGTGCTAGTGGTTTTGGTGGGACAGGCATCAATGAGCAGTTCTTC,CASGFGGTGINEQFF,few,TRBJ2-1,TRBD1,TRBV12-5
TGTGCCAGCAGTGAATCAGGAGTCAATGAGCAGTTCTTC,CASSESGVNEQFF,-,TRBJ2-1,-,TRBV6-1
TGCGCCCTGGGGGAGGCCCGAGGGAATGAGCAGTTCTTC,CALGEARGNEQFF,few,TRBJ2-1,-,TRBV10-2
TGTGCCAGCAGCCCCCGGGACAGGGGAGTCACTGAAGCTTTCTTT,CASSPRDRGVTEAFF,-,TRBJ1-1,TRBD1,TRBV7-9
TGTGCCAGCAGCTTTCTCGGAACAGTGAACACCGGGGAGCTGTTTTTT,CASSFLGTVNTGELFF,few,TRBJ2-2,-,TRBV7-9
TGTGCCAGCAGTGACAACTCTGGGGCCAACGTCCTGACTTTC,CASSDNSGANVLTF,medium-sized,TRBJ2-6,-,TRBV6-4
TGTGCCAGCAGCCCAGGGCGCCAGGACAATGAAAAACTGTTTTTT,CASSPGRQDNEKLFF,-,TRBJ1-4,-,TRBV11-2
TGTGCCAGCAAACCGGGCACAAAAGAGTTAGATACGCAGTATTTT,CASKPGTKELDTQYF,few,TRBJ2-3,-,TRBV12-3/TRBV12-4
TGTGCCAGCAGGGCCGACAAGAATTCCTACAATGAGCAGTTCTTC,CASRADKNSYNEQFF,-,TRBJ2-1,-,TRBV2
TGTGCCATCAGTAAAAGGCGAAACTCCTACGAGCAGTACTTC,CAISKRRNSYEQYF,-,TRBJ2-7,-,TRBV10-3
TGTGCCACCAGCAGTAGTGGTGGTACGCAGTATTTT,CATSSSGGTQYF,few,TRBJ2-3,-,TRBV15
TGTGCCAGCAGCTTAGGAGGAGCCGGCCTGGGAGGCTACACCTTC,CASSLGGAGLGGYTF,few,TRBJ1-2,-,TRBV7-6
TGTGCCAGCAGCCAAGGTCTAGCGGCCGACACAGATACGCAGTATTTT,CASSQGLAADTDTQYF,few,TRBJ2-3,TRBD2,TRBV14